Below are 11 T cell receptor beta chains sequenced from a single sample in a study of CD8 T cells in ankylosing spondylitis. TCRdb passed the 5' RACE reads through MiXCR, listing each CDR3 protein once. The sample shows some 46,000 distinct CDR3 sequences, roughly 9.6% of them seen only once. Input material: blood, either unsorted or a sorted T cell fraction (not recorded which). The receptor source for this set is a male donor with ankylosing spondylitis or in good health (not recorded which).

In its sample, this clonotype was seen many times. The chain carries TRBV5-1 and TRBJ2-6, with a tentative D call TRBD1 (6 bases). The CDR3 runs to 17 residues. Between the trimmed V and J ends, which lost 4 bases and 0 bases, there was a span of 14 bases. The V gene's germline CDR1 is SGHRS and CDR2 YFSETQ. This chain's CDR3 is CASSVQGWLSGANVLTF. In DNA, the CDR3 is TGCGCCAGCAGCGTACAGGGTTGGCTCTCTGGGGCCAACGTCCTGACTTTC.

This clonotype appeared many times. The chain has TRBV7-7 and TRBJ2-7, with 7 bases lining up with TRBD2. J lost 3 bases, V lost 5 bases, and 7 bases had no gene match. The germline V gene encodes CDR1 SSHAT and CDR2 FNYEAQ (reference sequence). The CDR3 extends over 14 amino acids. The CDR3 DNA follows: TGTGCCAGCAGCCCCGGACTAGGCCGCTACGAGCAGTACTTC. This gives the protein CASSPGLGRYEQYF.

This clonotype was observed at least ten times. The chain joins TRBV29-1 to TRBJ2-1, with D possibly matching TRBD2 (5 bases). The CDR3 totals 14 residues. The V gene lost 6 bases and the J gene lost 0 bases, with 12 bases spanning the gap. The germline gives CDR1 SQVTM, CDR2 ANQGSEA. The CDR3 sequence is CSVSPRGSYNEQFF. The CDR3 DNA follows: TGCAGCGTCAGCCCCCGGGGCTCCTACAATGAGCAGTTCTTC.

The rearrangement uses TRBV20-1 and TRBJ2-4; D might be TRBD1 or TRBD2, each matching 6 bases. V lost 3 bases, J lost 6 bases, and 18 bases lay in between. In germline, CDR1 is DFQATT, CDR2 SNEGSKA (reference sequence). The CDR3 is made up of 15 amino acids. The CDR3 DNA reads as TGCAGTGCTAGTGGGACTCTCGAGGGGGGAAACATTCAGTACTTC. It yields the protein CSASGTLEGGNIQYF.

This clonotype appeared many times. The chain couples TRBV19 to TRBJ1-5; D not resolved. Germline CDR1 LNHDA, CDR2 SQIVND (reference sequence). V lost 8 bases and J 0 bases, leaving 14 bases between the germline ends. This CDR3 region has 15 residues. CDR3 nucleotide sequence: TGTGCCAGTCACACCGTCGTGAATAGCAATCAGCCCCAGCATTTT. Its translation: CASHTVVNSNQPQHF.

The chain has TRBV18 and TRBJ2-5; perhaps TRBD2 as D (5 bases). The germline V gene encodes CDR1 KGHSH and CDR2 LQKENI. V lost 5 bases and J 0 bases, leaving 10 bases between the germline ends. The CDR3 sequence is 14 residues long. The CDR3 coding sequence is TGTGCCAGCTCATCTAACGGGGACCAAGAGACCCAGTACTTC. The encoded protein is CASSSNGDQETQYF.

This clonotype was counted ten times or more. This chain links TRBV3-1 with TRBJ1-3; D is ambiguous. CDR1 is LGHDT, CDR2 YNNKEL, per germline (reference sequence). Trimming removed 8 bases from V and 2 bases from J, with 7 bases in between. CDR3 length: 12 residues. This CDR3 is CASCGAGNTIYF. DNA of the CDR3: TGTGCCAGCTGCGGGGCTGGAAACACCATATATTTT. The full variable domain, in which reference TRBV3-1 and TRBJ1-3 provide the parts outside the CDR3, is DTAVSQTPKYLVTQMGNDKSIKCEQNLGHDTMYWYKQDSKKFLKIMFSYNNKELIINETVPNRFSPKSPDKAHLNLHINSLELGDSAVYFCASCGAGNTIYFGEGSWLTVV.

This clonotype was seen at least ten times. V is TRBV27 and J is TRBJ2-1; weak D call: TRBD2 (5 bases). The length of the CDR3 is 16 residues. Germline CDR1 reads MNHEY; CDR2 reads SMNVEV (reference sequence). Trimming pared 5 bases from V and 0 bases from J, leaving 14 bases between. For the CDR3, the DNA is TGTGCCAGCAGTCTCCCCCCCGCGGGCTCCTACAATGAGCAGTTCTTC. Its protein is CASSLPPAGSYNEQFF.

This clonotype has a handful of counts. The chain is built from TRBV7-2 and TRBJ1-2, with TRBD1 matching over 7 bases. The CDR3 spans 15 residues. Trimming took 6 bases from V and 8 from J; bases not matched to a gene: 15. Germline-derived CDR1 and CDR2 are SGHTA and FQGNSA. As DNA, the CDR3 is TGTGCCAGCAGTCCCCGACAGGGTGCCCCCCACGGCTACACCTTC. Translation: CASSPRQGAPHGYTF.

The gene calls are TRBV7-9 and TRBJ1-1; TRBD1 agrees at 7 bases. The trim removed 5 bases at V and 4 bases at J, leaving 10 bases unmatched. CDR3 size: 15 residues. The germline CDR1 and CDR2 sequences are SEHNR and FQNEAQ (reference sequence). As DNA, the CDR3 is TGTGCCAGCAGCCTAAGACAGGGTACGAGCACTGAAGCTTTCTTT. Its translation is CASSLRQGTSTEAFF.

This clonotype was seen ten or more times. The CDR3 here is CSVDGTGYEQYF. DNA of the CDR3: TGCAGCGTTGACGGGACAGGGTACGAGCAGTACTTC. The genes are TRBV29-1 and TRBJ2-7, with 9 bases identical to TRBD1. In germline, CDR1 is SQVTM, CDR2 ANQGSEA. This CDR3 has 12 amino acids. The trim removed 3 bases at V and 4 bases at J, leaving 1 base unmatched.